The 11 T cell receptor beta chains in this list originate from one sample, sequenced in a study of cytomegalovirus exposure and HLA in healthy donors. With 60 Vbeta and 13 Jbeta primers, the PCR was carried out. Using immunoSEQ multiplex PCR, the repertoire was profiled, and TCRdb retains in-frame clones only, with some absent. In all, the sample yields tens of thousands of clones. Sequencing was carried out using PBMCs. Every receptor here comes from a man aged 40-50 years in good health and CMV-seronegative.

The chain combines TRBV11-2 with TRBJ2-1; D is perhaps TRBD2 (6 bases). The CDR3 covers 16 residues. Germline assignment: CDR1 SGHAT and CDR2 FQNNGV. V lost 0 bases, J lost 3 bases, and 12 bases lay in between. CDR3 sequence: CASSLDRLASYNEQFF. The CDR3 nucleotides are TGTGCCAGCAGCTTAGATCGTCTAGCGAGCTACAATGAGCAGTTCTTC.

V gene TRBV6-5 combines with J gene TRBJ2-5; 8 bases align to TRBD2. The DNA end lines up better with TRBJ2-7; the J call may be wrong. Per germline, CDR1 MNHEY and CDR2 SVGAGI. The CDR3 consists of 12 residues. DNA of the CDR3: TGTGCCAGCAGCCGCGGGGGGTACGAGCAGTACTTC. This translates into CASSRGGYEQYF.

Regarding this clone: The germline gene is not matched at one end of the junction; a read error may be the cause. CDR3 region: CASSRQDLRSGELFF. As DNA, the CDR3 is TGTGCTAGCAGCCGACAGGACCTCAGGTCCGGGGAGCTGTTTTTT. V gene TRBV7-7 combines with J gene TRBJ2-2, with D tentatively TRBD1 (6 bases). The CDR3 covers 15 residues. Germline CDR1 and CDR2: SSHAT and FNYEAQ (reference sequence).

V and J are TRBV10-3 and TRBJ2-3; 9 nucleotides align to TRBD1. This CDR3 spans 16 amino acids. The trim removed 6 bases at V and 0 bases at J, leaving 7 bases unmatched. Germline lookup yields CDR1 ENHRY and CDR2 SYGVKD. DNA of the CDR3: TGTGCCATCAGAACCGGGACAGGGCTAAGCACAGATACGCAGTATTTT. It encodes CAIRTGTGLSTDTQYF.

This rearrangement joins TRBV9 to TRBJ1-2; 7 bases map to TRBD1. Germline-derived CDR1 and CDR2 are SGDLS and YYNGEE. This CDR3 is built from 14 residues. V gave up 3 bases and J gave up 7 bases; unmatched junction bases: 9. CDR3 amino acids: CASSEGARGGGYTF. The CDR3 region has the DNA TGTGCCAGCAGCGAGGGGGCGCGAGGGGGTGGCTACACCTTC.

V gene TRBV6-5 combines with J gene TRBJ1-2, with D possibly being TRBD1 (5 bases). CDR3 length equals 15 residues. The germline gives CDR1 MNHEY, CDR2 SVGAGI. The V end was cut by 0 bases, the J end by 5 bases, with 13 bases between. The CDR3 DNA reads TGTGCCAGCAGTTACTCTGGGGTCCGGGGGTATGGCTACACCTTC. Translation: CASSYSGVRGYGYTF.

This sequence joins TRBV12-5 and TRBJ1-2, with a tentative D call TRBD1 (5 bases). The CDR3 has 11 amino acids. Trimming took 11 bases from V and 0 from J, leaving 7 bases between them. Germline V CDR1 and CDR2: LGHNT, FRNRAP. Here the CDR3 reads CARGANYGYTF. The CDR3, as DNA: TGTGCTCGGGGGGCTAACTATGGCTACACCTTC.

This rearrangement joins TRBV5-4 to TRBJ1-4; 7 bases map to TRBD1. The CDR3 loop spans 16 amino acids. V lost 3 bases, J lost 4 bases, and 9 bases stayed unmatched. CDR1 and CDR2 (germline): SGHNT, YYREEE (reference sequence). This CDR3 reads CASSSRNRDSNEKLFF. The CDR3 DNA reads TGTGCCAGCAGCTCCCGGAACCGGGACAGTAATGAAAAACTGTTTTTT.

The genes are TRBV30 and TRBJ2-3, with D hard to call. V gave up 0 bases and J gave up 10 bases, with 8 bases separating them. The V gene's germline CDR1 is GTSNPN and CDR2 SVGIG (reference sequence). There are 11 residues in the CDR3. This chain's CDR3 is CAWSVSRAQYF. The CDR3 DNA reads TGTGCCTGGAGTGTATCTCGAGCGCAGTATTTT. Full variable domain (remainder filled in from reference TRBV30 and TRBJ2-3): SQTIHQWPATLVQPVGSPLSLECTVEGTSNPNLYWYRQAAGRGLQLLFYSVGIGQISSEVPQNLSASRPQDRQFILSSKKLLLSDSGFYLCAWSVSRAQYFGPGTRLTVL.

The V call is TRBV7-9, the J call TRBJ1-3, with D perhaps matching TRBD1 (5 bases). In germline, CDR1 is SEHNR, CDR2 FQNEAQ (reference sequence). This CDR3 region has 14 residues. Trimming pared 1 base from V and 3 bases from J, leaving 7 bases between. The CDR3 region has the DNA TGTGCCAGCAGCTTAGAAGGGGATGGAAACACCATATATTTT. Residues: CASSLEGDGNTIYF.

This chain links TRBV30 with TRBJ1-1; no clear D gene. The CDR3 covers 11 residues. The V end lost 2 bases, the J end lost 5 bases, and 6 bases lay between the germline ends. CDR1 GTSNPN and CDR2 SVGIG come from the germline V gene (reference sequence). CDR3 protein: CAWSLATEAFF. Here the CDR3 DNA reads TGTGCCTGGAGTTTAGCTACTGAAGCTTTCTTT.